This TCR beta chain was retrieved from a study of CD8+ T cells in alopecia areata. Overall study: A regimen of oral tofacitinib, 5 to 10 mg twice daily, was given to treated patients. Patients remained on tofacitinib for 6 to 18 months and then went 6 months without it. General observations from the study: Normal skin's resident alphabeta T cells are also sequenced in scalp samples. Clonality in lesional scalp, especially alopecia totalis/universalis, exceeded that of normal scalp.

Those with alopecia areata gave lesional scalp punch biopsies and peripheral blood. Trimming pared 1 base from V and 6 bases from J, leaving 6 bases between. The CDR3 length is 13 residues. Germline V gene data show CDR1 as MGHRA and CDR2 as YSYEKL. cDNA prepared by RNA extraction and subsequent reverse transcription served as the template for sequencing. The table came from immunoSEQ multiplex PCR; TCRdb's copy has only in-frame clones and leaves some out. This sample has more than 9,500 clones, with 50% to 65% found just once. On this clone: The target antigen is unknown.

This TCR was sampled from a human donor with alopecia areata. This chain uses TRBV4-1 with TRBJ2-2; a possible D gene is TRBD1 (5 bases). The sequencing input was skin. The chain's CDR3 is CASSQAGPGELFF. In DNA, the CDR3 is TGCGCCAGCAGCCAAGCAGGGCCCGGGGAGCTGTTTTTT.